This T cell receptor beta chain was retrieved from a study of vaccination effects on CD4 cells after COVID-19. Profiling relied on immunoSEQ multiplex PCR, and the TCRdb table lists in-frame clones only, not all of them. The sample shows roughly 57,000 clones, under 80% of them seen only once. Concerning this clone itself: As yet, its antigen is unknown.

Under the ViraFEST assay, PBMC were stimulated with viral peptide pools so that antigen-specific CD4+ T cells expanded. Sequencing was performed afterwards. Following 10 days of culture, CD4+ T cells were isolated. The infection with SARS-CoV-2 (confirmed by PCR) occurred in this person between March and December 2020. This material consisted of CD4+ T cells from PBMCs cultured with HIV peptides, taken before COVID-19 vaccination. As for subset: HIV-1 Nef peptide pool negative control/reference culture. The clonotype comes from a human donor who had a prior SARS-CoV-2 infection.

CDR3 protein: CASSLNTRGGAKNIQYF. CDR3 DNA sequence: TGTGCCAGCAGCCTGAACACTAGGGGGGGAGCCAAAAACATTCAGTACTTC. The chain couples TRBV7-2 to TRBJ2-4; D is perhaps TRBD2 (7 bases). Germline CDR1 and CDR2: SGHTA and FQGNSA. V was trimmed by 5 bases and J by 0 bases, leaving 17 bases between them. The CDR3 runs to 17 residues.